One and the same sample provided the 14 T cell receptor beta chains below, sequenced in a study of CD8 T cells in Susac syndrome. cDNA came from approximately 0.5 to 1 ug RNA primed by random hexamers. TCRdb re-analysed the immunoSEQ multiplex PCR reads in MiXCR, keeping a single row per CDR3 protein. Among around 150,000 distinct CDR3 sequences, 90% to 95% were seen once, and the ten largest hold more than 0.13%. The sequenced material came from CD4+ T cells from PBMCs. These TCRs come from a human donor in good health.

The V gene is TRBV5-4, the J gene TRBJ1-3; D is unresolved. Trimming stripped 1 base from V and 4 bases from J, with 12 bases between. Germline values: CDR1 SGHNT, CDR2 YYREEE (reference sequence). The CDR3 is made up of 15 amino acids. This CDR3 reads CASSLNQEIGNTIYF. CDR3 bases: TGTGCCAGCAGCTTGAATCAGGAGATAGGAAACACCATATATTTT.

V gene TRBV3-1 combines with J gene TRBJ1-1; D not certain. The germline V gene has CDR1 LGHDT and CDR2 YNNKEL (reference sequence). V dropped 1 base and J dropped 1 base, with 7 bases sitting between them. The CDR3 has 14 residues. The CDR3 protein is CASSQGWGNTEAFF. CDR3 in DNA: TGTGCCAGCAGCCAAGGTTGGGGGAACACTGAAGCTTTCTTT.

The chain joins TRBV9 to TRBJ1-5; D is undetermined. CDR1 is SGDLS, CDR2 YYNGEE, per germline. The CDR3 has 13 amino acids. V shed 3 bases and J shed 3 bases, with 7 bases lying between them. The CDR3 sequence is CASSGGLNQPQHF. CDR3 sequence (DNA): TGTGCCAGCAGCGGCGGCCTCAATCAGCCCCAGCATTTT.

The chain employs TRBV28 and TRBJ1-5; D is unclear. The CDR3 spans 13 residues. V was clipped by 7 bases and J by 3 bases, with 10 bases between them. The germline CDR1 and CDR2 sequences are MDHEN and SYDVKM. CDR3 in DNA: TGTGCCAGCACCCTACGGGTCAATCAGCCCCAGCATTTT. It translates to CASTLRVNQPQHF. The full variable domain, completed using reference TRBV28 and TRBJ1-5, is DVKVTQSSRYLVKRTGEKVFLECVQDMDHENMFWYRQDPGLGLRLIYFSYDVKMKEKGDIPEGYSVSREKKERFSLILESASTNQTSMYLCASTLRVNQPQHFGDGTRLSIL.

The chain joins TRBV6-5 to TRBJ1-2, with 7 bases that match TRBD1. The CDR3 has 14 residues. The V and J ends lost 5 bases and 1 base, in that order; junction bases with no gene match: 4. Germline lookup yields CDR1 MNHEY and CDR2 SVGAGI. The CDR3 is CASSTRDSNYGYTF. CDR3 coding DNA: TGTGCCAGCAGTACACGGGACAGTAACTATGGCTACACCTTC.

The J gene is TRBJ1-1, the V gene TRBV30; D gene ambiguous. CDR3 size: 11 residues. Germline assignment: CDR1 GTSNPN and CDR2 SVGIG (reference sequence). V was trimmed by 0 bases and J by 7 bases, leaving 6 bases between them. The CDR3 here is CAWSVRVEAFF. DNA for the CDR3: TGTGCCTGGAGTGTACGAGTTGAAGCTTTCTTT.

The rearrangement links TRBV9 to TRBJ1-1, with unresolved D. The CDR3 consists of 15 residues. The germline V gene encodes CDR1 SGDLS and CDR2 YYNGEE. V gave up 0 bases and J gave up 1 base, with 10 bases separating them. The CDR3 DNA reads TGTGCCAGCAGCGTAGACCGGGGATGGAACACTGAAGCTTTCTTT. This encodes CASSVDRGWNTEAFF. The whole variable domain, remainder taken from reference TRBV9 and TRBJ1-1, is DSGVTQTPKHLITATGQRVTLRCSPRSGDLSVYWYQQSLDQGLQFLIQYYNGEERAKGNILERFSAQQFPDLHSELNLSSLELGDSALYFCASSVDRGWNTEAFFGQGTRLTVV.

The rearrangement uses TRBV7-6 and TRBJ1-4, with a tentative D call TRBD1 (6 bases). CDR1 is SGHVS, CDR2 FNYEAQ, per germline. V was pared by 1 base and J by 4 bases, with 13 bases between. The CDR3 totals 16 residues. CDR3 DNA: TGTGCCAGCAGCTTAGGAGGGGGTCGATTTAATGAAAAACTGTTTTTT. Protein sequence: CASSLGGGRFNEKLFF. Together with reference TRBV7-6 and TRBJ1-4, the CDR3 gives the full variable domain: GAGVSQSPRYKVTKRGQDVALRCDPISGHVSLYWYRQALGQGPEFLTYFNYEAQQDKSGLPNDRFSAERPEGSISTLTIQRTEQRDSAMYRCASSLGGGRFNEKLFFGSGTQLSVL.

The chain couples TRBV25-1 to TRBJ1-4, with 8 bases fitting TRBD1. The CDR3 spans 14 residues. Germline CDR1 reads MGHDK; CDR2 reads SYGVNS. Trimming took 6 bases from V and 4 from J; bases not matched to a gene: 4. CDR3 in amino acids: CASSRGQDNEKLFF. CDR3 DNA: TGTGCCAGCAGCCGGGGACAGGATAATGAAAAACTGTTTTTT.

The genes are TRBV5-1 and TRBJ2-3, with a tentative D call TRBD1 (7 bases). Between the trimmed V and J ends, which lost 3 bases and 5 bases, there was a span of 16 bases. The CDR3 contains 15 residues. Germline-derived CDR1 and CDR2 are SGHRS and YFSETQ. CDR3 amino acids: CASSSGQAAGDTQYF. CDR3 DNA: TGCGCCAGCAGCTCCGGACAGGCAGCGGGAGATACGCAGTATTTT.

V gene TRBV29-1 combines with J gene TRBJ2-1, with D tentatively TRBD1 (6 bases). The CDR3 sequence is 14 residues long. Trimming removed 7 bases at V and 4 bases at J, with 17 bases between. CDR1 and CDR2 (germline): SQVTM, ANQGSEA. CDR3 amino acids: CSATRGFQYNEQFF. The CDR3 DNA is TGCAGCGCCACCAGGGGTTTTCAATACAATGAGCAGTTCTTC.

CDR3 sequence: CASSAGHASSYEQYF. The CDR3, as DNA: TGTGCCAGCAGTGCCGGGCACGCCAGCTCCTACGAGCAGTACTTC. The V and J genes are TRBV28 and TRBJ2-7, with D uncertain. Germline CDR1 is MDHEN and CDR2 is SYDVKM. This CDR3 has 15 residues. V gave up 5 bases and J gave up 0 bases, with 14 bases separating them.

The CDR3 sequence is CASSFPGNIQYF. CDR3 coding DNA: TGTGCCAGCAGTTTCCCCGGGAACATTCAGTACTTC. V gene TRBV12-3 or TRBV12-4 combines with J gene TRBJ2-4; D is uncertain. Between the trimmed V and J ends, which lost 3 bases and 7 bases, there was a span of 7 bases. This CDR3 is 12 amino acids long.

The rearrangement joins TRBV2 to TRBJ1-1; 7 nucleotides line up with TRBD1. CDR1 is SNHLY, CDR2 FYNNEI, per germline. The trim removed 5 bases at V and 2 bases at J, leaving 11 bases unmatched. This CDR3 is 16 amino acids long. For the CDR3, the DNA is TGTGCCAGCAGTAAAGGGGGCGCGTTCATCAACACTGAAGCTTTCTTT. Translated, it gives CASSKGGAFINTEAFF.